This T cell receptor beta chain was identified during a study of CD8+CD57+ T cells in acquired aplastic anemia. The wider study: Mean DNA quantity obtained from sorted CD4+ and CD8+ cells was around 2.9 ug. There were about 10.8 million reads, on average, for CD4+ cells from healthy donors.

This clonotype was detected ten times or more. Its target is not known. Compared with germline, one end of the junction differs, possibly owing to a read error. Study-level findings and limits: Patient and control CD8+ Simpson's diversity was not significantly different. Patients and controls shared 25 to 30 CD8+ CDR3 sequences, which appeared highly expressed in patients and within their immunodominant clones.

Using genomic DNA as the template, TCR beta VDJ and CDR3 profiling was carried out. TCRdb reprocessed the reads via MiXCR and lists one record per CDR3 protein. The data show more than 150,000 distinct CDR3 sequences, 46% seen once. Germline V CDR1 and CDR2: DFQATT, SNEGSKA (reference sequence). The CDR3 has 12 residues. Sequencing was done on a sample of sorted CD4+, CD8+, or CD8+CD57+ T cells (not recorded which) from PBMCs. The sequence derives from a human donor in good health. V is TRBV20-1 and J is TRBJ2-1; D is ambiguous. The CDR3 DNA reads as TGCAGTGCTAGAGATCGAACCCCGAATTGGATCTTC. It specifies CSARDRTPNWIF.